The count of the clone carrying this T cell receptor (beta chain) is one. The antigen remains undetermined. This specimen includes other DNA sequences encoding the same CDR3. Regarding treatment: oral pan-JAK inhibitor, 5-10 mg twice daily. This sample was taken from a study of CD8+ T cells in alopecia areata. Whole-study context: Twice a day, 5 to 10 mg of oral tofacitinib was administered to treated patients.

Study-wide results and caveats: Scalp clonality dropped significantly under tofacitinib, as did expanded CD8+ top-100 clones. Mice showed clearer TCR sharing than patients did, a gap that was possibly HLA-related. Tofacitinib did not eliminate many expanded lesional clones from scalp or blood.

Extraction of RNA preceded its reverse transcription into cDNA, which served as the sequencing template. The protocol was immunoSEQ multiplex PCR, while the TCRdb copy is restricted to in-frame clones and leaves out a portion. Of 250,000 to 350,000 clones detected, around 64% appear once; the ten largest clones hold about 0.88%. Sequences were derived from CD4+ T cells sorted from blood, sampled around week 54, from a patient treated with tofacitinib. The TCR was taken from a human donor with alopecia areata.

For the CDR3, the DNA is TGCGCCAGCAGCCTGGGGTCCACCGGGGAGCTGTTTTTT. Its protein product is CASSLGSTGELFF. The chain links TRBV5-1 to TRBJ2-2, with D hard to call. Trimming removed 4 bases at V and 4 bases at J, with 8 bases between. Germline loops: CDR1 SGHRS, CDR2 YFSETQ. The CDR3 consists of 13 residues.